This T cell receptor beta chain is from a study of CD8+CD57+ T cells in acquired aplastic anemia (dated by TCRdb to 2017 to 2018). With regard to the full study: Extracted DNA from sorted CD4+ and CD8+ cells averaged about 3.4 ug, ranging from roughly 0.17 to 27.4 ug.

The study deep-sequenced TCR repertoires of sorted CD4+ and CD8+ blood T cells from severe aplastic anemia patients and healthy subjects. Ficoll-Paque density gradient centrifugation was used to isolate peripheral blood mononuclear cells. Before DNA extraction, CD4+ and CD8+ T cells were sorted by FACS or by magnetic beads. What the study reported, not specific to this receptor: Some 27 CD8+ CDR3 sequences were found in both patients and controls but appeared to be highly expressed in patients and within the immunodominant clones of the patients. CD8+ Simpson's diversity did not differ significantly between patients and healthy controls (P=0.060).

This clonotype is a singleton in its sample. The antigen it recognizes is unknown. Qualities for individual bases were not recorded, and no much larger clone is one base off. A single read makes a weak case. Genomic DNA was used as template for profiling of TCR beta VDJ combinations and CDR3 sequences. An Illumina HiSeq 2000 was the platform used for TCR repertoire sequencing. Turning to the authors' computational methods: Repertoires were assessed using TRBV/TRBJ rearrangement plots, CDR3 size and DJ length profiles, and Simpson's diversity index. The most abundant DNA sequence in the deep sequencing data was defined as the immunodominant clone. CDR3 amino acid sequences were checked for sharing between subjects and were compared against published repertoires and the VDJdb database. TCRdb reran the public reads through fastp at Q25 and MiXCR, keeping productive beta chains. Rows matching on CDR3 protein sequence are summarized as one entry with the most common DNA and genes. Here the V and J calls rest on TCRdb's processing, not on the authors' analysis. The sample table shows 150,000 to 200,000 distinct CDR3 sequences, and around three fifths are seen once. The ten largest clones capture 46% of the sample.

Inclusive of the bounding cysteine and phenylalanine, the CDR3 is 13 residues long. Only the CDR3 DNA stays, 39 bases, in frame from base 1. CDR1 is given as SNHLY and CDR2 as FYNNEI, both from the germline V gene. This receptor chain uses TRBV2 and TRBJ2-7, with 7 bases matching TRBD1. Sequenced input: sorted CD4+, CD8+, or CD8+CD57+ T cells (not recorded which) from PBMCs. The sequence was obtained from a human donor with severe aplastic anemia or a healthy control (not recorded which). The DNA is TGTGACTTGAAAGGGGGCCCCGGGCTCGAGCAGTACTTC. Its protein reads: CDLKGGPGLEQYF.